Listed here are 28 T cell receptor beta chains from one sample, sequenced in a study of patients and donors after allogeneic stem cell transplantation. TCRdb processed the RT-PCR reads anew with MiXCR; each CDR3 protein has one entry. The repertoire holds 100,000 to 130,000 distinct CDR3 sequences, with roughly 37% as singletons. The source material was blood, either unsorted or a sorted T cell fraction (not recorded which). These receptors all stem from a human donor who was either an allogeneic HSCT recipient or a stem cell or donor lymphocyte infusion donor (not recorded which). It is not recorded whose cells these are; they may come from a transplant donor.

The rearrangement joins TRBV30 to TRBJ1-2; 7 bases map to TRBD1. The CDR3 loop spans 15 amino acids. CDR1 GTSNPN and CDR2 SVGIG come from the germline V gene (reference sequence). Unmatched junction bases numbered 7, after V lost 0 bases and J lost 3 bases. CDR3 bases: TGTGCCTGGAGTGTACCCTCTCAGGGGGACTATGGCTACACCTTC. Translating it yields CAWSVPSQGDYGYTF. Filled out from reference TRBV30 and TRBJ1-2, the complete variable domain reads SQTIHQWPATLVQPVGSPLSLECTVEGTSNPNLYWYRQAAGRGLQLLFYSVGIGQISSEVPQNLSASRPQDRQFILSSKKLLLSDSGFYLCAWSVPSQGDYGYTFGSGTRLTVV.

The DNA of the CDR3 is TGTGCCACCAGTGATTTGGAGGGAGATCTGTTTCTTTCCGATACGCAGTATTTT. This encodes CATSDLEGDLFLSDTQYF. V and J are TRBV24-1 and TRBJ2-3; D possibly corresponds to TRBD2 (5 bases). V was shortened by 0 bases and J by 6 bases, with 21 bases between the two germline ends. The CDR3 is 18 amino acids. CDR1 KGHDR and CDR2 SFDVKD come from the germline V gene.

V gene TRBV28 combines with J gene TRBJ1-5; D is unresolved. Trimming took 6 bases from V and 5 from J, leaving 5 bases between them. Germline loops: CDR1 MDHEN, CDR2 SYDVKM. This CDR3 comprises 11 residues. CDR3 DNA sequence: TGTGCCAGCAGCCAATATCAGCCCCAGCATTTT. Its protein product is CASSQYQPQHF.

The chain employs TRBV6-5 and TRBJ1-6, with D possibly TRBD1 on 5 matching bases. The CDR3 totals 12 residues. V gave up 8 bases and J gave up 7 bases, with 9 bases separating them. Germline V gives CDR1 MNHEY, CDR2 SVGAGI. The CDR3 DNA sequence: TGTGCCAGCGGGAAGGGGAATTCACCCCTCCACTTT. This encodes CASGKGNSPLHF.

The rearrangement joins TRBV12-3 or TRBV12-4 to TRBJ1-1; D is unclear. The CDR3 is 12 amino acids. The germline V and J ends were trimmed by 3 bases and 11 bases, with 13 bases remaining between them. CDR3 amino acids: CASSFKGPTAFF. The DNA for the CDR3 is TGTGCCAGCAGTTTTAAAGGACCTACGGCTTTCTTT.

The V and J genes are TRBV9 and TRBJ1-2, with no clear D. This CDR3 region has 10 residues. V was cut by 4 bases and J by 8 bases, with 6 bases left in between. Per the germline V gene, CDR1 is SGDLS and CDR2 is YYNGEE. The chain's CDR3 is CASSWRGYTF. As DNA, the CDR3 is TGTGCCAGCAGCTGGAGGGGCTACACCTTC. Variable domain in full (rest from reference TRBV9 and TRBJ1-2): DSGVTQTPKHLITATGQRVTLRCSPRSGDLSVYWYQQSLDQGLQFLIQYYNGEERAKGNILERFSAQQFPDLHSELNLSSLELGDSALYFCASSWRGYTFGSGTRLTVV.

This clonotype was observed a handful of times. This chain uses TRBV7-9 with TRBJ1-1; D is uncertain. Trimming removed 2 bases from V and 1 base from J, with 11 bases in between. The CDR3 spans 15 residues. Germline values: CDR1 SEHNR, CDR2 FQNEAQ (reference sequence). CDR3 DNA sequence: TGTGCCAGCAGCTTACAAGGCCATACGAACACTGAAGCTTTCTTT. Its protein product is CASSLQGHTNTEAFF. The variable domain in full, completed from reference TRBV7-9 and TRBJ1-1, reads DTGVSQNPRHKITKRGQNVTFRCDPISEHNRLYWYRQTLGQGPEFLTYFQNEAQLEKSRLLSDRFSAERPKGSFSTLEIQRTEQGDSAMYLCASSLQGHTNTEAFFGQGTRLTVV.

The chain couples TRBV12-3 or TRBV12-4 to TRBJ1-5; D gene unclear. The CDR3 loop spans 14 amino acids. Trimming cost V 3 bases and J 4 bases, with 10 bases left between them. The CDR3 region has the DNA TGTGCCAGCAGTTTGGGAGGGAGAAATCAGCCCCAGCATTTT. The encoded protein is CASSLGGRNQPQHF.

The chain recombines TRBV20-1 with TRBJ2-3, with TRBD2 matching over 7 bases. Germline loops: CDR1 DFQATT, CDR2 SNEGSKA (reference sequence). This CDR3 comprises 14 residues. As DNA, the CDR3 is TGCAGCGCTCAAAGCGGGGAAACGCCAGATACGCAGTATTTT. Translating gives CSAQSGETPDTQYF.

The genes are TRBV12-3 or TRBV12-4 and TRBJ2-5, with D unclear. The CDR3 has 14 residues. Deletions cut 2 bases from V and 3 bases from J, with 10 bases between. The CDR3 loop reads CASSLLNRKETQYF. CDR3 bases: TGTGCCAGCAGTTTACTAAACCGGAAAGAGACCCAGTACTTC.

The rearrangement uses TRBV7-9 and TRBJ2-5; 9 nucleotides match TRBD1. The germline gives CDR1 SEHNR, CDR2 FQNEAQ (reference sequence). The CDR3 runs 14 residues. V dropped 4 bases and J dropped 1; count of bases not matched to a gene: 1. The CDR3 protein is CASSSTGGQETQYF. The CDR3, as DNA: TGTGCCAGCAGCTCGACAGGGGGCCAAGAGACCCAGTACTTC.

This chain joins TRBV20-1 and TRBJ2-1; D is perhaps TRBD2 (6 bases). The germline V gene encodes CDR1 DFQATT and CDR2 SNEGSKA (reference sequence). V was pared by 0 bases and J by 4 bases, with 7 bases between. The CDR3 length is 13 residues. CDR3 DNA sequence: TGCAGTGCTAGAGAGGACTATTACAATGAGCAGTTCTTC. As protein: CSAREDYYNEQFF.

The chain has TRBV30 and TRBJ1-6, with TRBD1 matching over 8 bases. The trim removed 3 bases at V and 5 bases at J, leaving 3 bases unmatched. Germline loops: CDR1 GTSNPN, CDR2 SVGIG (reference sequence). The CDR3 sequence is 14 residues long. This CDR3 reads CAWSTGGNNSPLHF. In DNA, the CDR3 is TGTGCCTGGAGCACAGGGGGAAATAATTCACCCCTCCACTTT.

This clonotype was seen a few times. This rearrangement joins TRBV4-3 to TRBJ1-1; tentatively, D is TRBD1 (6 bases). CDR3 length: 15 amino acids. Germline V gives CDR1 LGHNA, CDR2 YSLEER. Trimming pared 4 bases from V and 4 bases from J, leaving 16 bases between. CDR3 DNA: TGCGCCAGCAGCCGCACTTCCAGGGGAGGCACTGAAGCTTTCTTT. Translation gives CASSRTSRGGTEAFF.

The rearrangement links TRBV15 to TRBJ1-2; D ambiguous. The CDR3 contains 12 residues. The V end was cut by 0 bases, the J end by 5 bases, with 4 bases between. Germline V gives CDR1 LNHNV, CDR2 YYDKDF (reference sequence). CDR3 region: CATSREAYGYTF. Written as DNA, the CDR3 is TGTGCCACCAGCAGAGAAGCGTATGGCTACACCTTC.

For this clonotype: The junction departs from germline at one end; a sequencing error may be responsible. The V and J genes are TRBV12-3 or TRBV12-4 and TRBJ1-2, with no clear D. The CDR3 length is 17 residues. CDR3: CASSLYGDPGLNYGFTF. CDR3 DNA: TGTGCCAGCAGTTTATATGGGGATCCAGGCCTTAACTATGGCTTCACCTTC.

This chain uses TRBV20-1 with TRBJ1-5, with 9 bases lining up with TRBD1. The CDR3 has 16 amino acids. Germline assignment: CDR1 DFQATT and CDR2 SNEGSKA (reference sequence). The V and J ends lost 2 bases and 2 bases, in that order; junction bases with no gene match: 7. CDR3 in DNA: TGCAGTGCTAGACCGCCGGGACAGGGAGGCAATCAGCCCCAGCATTTT. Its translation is CSARPPGQGGNQPQHF.

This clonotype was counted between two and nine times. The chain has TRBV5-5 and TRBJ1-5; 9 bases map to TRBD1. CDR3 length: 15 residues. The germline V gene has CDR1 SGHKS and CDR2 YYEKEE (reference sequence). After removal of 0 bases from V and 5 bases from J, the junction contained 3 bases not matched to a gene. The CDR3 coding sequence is TGTGCCAGCAGCTTGGGGGACAGGGTTTATCAGCCCCAGCATTTT. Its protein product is CASSLGDRVYQPQHF.

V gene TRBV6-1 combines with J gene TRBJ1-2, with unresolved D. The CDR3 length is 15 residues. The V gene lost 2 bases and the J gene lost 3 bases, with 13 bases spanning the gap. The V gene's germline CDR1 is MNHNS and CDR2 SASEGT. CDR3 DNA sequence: TGTGCCAGCAGTGAAAACGGAGGGTCTGACTATGGCTACACCTTC. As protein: CASSENGGSDYGYTF.

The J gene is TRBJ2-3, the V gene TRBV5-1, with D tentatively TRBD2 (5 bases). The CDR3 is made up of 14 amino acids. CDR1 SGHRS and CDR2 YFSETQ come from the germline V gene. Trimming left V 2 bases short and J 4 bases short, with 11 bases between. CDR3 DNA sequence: TGCGCCAGCAGCTTAGAGGGAGCGCCAGATACGCAGTATTTT. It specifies CASSLEGAPDTQYF.

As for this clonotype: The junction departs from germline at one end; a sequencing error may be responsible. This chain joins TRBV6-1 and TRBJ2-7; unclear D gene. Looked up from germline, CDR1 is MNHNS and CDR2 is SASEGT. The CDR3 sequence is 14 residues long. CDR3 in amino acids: CASTYYRFSSEQYF. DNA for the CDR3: TGTGCCAGCACCTACTACCGGTTCTCCTCCGAGCAGTACTTC.

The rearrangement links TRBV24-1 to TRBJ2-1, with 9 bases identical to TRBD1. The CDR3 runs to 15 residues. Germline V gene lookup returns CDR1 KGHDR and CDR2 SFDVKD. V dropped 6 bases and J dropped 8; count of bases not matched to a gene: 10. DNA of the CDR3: TGTGCCACCAGTTCCGGGGGACAGGGTAGAGATGAGCAGTTCTTC. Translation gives CATSSGGQGRDEQFF.

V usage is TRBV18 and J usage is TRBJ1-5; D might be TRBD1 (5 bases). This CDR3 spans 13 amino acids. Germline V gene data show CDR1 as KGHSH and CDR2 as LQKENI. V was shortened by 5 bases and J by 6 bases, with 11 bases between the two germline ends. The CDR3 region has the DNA TGTGCCAGCTCAACCAGGGTTACTCAGCCCCAGCATTTT. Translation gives CASSTRVTQPQHF.

CDR3 bases: TGTGCCAGCAGTTCCACCAGACAGGGAGGCTACGAGCAGTACTTC. Translated: CASSSTRQGGYEQYF. This rearrangement joins TRBV6-2 or TRBV6-3 to TRBJ2-7, with D perhaps matching TRBD1 (7 bases). V was pared by 4 bases and J by 3 bases, with 16 bases between. Germline V gene sequence: CDR1 MNHEY, CDR2 SVGEGT. This CDR3 spans 15 amino acids.

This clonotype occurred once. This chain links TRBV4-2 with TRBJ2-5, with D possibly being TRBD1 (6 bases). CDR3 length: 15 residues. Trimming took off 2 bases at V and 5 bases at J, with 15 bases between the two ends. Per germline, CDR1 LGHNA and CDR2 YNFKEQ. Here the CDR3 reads CASSQPLRGTETQYF. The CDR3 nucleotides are TGTGCCAGCAGCCAACCGTTGAGGGGGACCGAGACCCAGTACTTC.

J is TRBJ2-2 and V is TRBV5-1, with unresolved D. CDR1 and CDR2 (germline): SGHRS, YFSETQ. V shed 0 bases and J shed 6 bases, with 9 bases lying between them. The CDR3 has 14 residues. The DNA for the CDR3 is TGCGCCAGCAGCTTGGAGGGTACGGCCGGGGAGCTGTTTTTT. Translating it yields CASSLEGTAGELFF.

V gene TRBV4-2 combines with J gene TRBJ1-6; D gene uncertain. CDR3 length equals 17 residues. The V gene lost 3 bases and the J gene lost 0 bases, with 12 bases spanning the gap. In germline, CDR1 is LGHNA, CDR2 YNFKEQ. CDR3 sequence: CASSQAARSSYNSPLHF. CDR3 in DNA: TGTGCCAGCAGCCAGGCTGCTAGGAGCTCCTATAATTCACCCCTCCACTTT.

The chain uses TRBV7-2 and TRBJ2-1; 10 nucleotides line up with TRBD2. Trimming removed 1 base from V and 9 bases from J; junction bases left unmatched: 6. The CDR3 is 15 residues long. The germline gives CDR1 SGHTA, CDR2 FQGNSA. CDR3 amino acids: CASSLGLAGVSEQFF. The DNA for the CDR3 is TGTGCCAGCAGCTTAGGGCTAGCGGGAGTTAGTGAGCAGTTCTTC.